The present T cell receptor beta chain was sequenced within a study of CD8 T cells in Susac syndrome. This clonotype was recorded only once. Germline V lookup: CDR1 SGHVS, CDR2 FQNEAQ. The CDR3 length is 14 residues. The V end lost 2 bases, the J end lost 5 bases, and 11 bases lay between the germline ends. Reverse transcription of about 0.45 to 1 ug RNA was performed with random hexamers. TCRdb itself ran the immunoSEQ multiplex PCR reads through MiXCR, one entry per CDR3 protein. Of about 84,000 distinct CDR3 sequences listed, about 93% are singletons. Sequencing was carried out using CD8+ T cells from PBMCs. This sequence originates from a human donor in good health. V and J are TRBV7-8 and TRBJ2-3; D might be TRBD2 (6 bases). The DNA of the CDR3 is TGTGCCAGCAGCTTACGCGGGGAAAGAGATACGCAGTATTTT. This encodes CASSLRGERDTQYF.